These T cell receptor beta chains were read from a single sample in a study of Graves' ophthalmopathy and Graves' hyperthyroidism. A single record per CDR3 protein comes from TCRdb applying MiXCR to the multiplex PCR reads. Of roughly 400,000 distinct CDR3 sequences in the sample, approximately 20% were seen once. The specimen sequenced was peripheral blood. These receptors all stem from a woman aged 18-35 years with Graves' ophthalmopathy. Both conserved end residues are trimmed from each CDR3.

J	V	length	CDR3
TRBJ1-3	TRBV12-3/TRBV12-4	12	ASLGQLSGNTIY
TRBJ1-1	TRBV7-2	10	ASSLENTEAF
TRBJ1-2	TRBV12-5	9	ASGFAERYT
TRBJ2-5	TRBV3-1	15	ASSQNSRLAGEETQY
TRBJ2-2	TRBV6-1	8	ASSDWELF
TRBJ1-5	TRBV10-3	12	AISREGGDQPQH
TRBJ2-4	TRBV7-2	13	ASSPHGAGTAIQY
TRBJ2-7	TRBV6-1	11	ASSQAGTYEQY
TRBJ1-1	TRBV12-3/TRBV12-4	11	ASRVEGKTEAF
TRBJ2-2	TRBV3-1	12	ASSHDQFDRGAV
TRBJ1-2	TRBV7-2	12	ASTLGGSNYGYT
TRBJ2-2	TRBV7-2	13	ASSRTTSRAGELF
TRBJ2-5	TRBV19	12	ASRPGQGRETQY
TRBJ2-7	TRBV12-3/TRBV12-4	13	ASRDRRGNSYEQY
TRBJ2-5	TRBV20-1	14	SASKTSGGLQETQY
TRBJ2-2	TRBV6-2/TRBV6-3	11	ASSYMETGELF
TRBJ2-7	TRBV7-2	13	ASSETSGSTYEQY
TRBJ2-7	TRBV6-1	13	ASRTKLAGDYEQY
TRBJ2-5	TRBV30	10	AWSVRGETQY
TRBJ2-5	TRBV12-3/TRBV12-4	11	ASSLAQEGTQY
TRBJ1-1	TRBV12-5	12	ASGFGGGYTEAF
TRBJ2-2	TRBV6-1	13	ASSEGTGITGELF
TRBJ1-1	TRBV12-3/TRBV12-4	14	ASRYGDEGPGTEAF
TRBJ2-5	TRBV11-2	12	ASSLGRSRETQY
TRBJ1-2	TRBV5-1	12	ASSLAFKGSGYT
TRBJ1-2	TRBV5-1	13	ASSQGQGASFGYT
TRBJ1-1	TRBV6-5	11	ASSFRGDAEAF
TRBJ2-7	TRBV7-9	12	ASSSDRVWDEQY
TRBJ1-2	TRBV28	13	ASNLGGRTNYGYT
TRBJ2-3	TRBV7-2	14	ASSLGRGGISDTQY
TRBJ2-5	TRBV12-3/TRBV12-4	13	ASSVTDRRWETQY
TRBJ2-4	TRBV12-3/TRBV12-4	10	ASSIRTNIQY